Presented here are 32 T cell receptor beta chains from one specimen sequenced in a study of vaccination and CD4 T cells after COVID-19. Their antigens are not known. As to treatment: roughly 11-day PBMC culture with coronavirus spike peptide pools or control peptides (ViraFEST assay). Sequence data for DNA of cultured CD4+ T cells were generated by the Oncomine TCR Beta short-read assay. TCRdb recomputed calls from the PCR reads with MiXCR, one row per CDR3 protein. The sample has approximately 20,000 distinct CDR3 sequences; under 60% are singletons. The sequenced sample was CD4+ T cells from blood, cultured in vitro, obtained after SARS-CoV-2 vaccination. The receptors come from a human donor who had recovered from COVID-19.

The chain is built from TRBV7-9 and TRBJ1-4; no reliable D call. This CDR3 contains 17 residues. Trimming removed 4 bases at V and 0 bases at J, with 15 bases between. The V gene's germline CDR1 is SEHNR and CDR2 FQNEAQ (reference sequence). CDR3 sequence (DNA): TGTGCCAGCAGCTCCGGCCTCGGGGAACCAACTAATGAAAAACTGTTTTTT. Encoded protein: CASSSGLGEPTNEKLFF.

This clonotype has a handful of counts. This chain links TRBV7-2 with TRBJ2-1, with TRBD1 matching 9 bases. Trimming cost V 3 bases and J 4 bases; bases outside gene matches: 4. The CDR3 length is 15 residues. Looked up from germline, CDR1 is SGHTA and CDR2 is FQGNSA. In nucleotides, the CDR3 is TGTGCCAGCAGCTTTCAGACAGGGGGGTACAATGAGCAGTTCTTC. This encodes CASSFQTGGYNEQFF. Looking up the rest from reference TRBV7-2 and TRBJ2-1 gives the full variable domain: GAGVSQSPSNKVTEKGKDVELRCDPISGHTALYWYRQSLGQGLEFLIYFQGNSAPDKSGLPSDRFSAERTGGSVSTLTIQRTQQEDSAVYLCASSFQTGGYNEQFFGPGTRLTVL.

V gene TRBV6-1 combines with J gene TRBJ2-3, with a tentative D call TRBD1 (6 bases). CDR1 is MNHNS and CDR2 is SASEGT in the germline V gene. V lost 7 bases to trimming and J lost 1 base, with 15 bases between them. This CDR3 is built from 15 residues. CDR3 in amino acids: CASTKGTYGTDTQYF. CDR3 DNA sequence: TGTGCCAGCACTAAAGGGACATACGGCACAGATACGCAGTATTTT.

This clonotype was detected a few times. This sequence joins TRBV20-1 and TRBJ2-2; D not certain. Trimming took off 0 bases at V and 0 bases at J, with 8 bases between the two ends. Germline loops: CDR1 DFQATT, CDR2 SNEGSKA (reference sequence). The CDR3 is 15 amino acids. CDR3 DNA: TGCAGTGCTAGAGATTTTGCAGCGAACACCGGGGAGCTGTTTTTT. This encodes CSARDFAANTGELFF.

CDR3 in amino acids: CAISKDRAGTDTQYF. For the CDR3, the DNA is TGTGCCATCAGTAAGGACAGGGCCGGCACAGATACGCAGTATTTT. The rearrangement links TRBV10-3 to TRBJ2-3, with 8 bases fitting TRBD1. The ends lost 5 bases at V and 1 base at J; junction bases unmatched: 5. The CDR3 is 15 amino acids. Germline V gives CDR1 ENHRY, CDR2 SYGVKD.

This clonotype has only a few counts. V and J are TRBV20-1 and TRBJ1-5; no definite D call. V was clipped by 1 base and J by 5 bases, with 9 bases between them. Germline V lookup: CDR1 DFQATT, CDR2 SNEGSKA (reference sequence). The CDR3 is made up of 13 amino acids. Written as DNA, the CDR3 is TGCAGTGCTAGAGTACAGCTTTATCAGCCCCAGCATTTT. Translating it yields CSARVQLYQPQHF.

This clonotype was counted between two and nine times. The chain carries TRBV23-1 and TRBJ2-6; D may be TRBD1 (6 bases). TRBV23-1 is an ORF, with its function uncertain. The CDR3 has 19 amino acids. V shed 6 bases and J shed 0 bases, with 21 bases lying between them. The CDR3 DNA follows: TGCGCCAGCAGGCATACCGGGGACACCTCACACTCTGGGGCCAACGTCCTGACTTTC. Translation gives CASRHTGDTSHSGANVLTF.

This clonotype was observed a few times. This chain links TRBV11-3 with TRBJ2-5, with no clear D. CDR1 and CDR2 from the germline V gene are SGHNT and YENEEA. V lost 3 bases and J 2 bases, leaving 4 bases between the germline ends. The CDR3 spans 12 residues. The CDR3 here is CASSLGQETQYF. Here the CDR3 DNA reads TGTGCCAGCAGCTTGGGACAAGAGACCCAGTACTTC.

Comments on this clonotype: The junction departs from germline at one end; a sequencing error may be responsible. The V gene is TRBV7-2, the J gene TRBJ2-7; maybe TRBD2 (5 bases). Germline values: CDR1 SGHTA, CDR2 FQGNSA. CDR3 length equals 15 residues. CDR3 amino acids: CASSLGPKTGSKVHF. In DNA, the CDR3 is TGTGCCAGCAGCTTAGGTCCTAAAACGGGGAGCAAGGTGCACTTC.

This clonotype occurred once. The CDR3 is CAWSRLMNTEAFF. The CDR3 DNA reads as TGTGCCTGGAGCAGGCTGATGAACACTGAAGCTTTCTTT. The genes are TRBV30 and TRBJ1-1, with D uncertain. Trimming stripped 3 bases from V and 0 bases from J, with 8 bases between. CDR3 length: 13 residues. Germline values: CDR1 GTSNPN, CDR2 SVGIG (reference sequence).

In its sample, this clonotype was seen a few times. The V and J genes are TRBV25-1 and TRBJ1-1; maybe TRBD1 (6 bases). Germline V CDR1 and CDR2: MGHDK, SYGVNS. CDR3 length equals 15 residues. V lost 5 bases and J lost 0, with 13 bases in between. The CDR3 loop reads CASSRPGAVNTEAFF. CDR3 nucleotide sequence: TGTGCCAGCAGTCGCCCAGGGGCGGTGAACACTGAAGCTTTCTTT.

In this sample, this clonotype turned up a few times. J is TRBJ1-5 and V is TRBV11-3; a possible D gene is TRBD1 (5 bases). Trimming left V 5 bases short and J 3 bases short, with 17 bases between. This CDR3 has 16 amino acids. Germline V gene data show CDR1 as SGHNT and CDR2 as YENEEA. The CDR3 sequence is CASSGFDAGDNQPQHF. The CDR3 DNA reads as TGTGCCAGCAGCGGATTCGACGCGGGGGACAATCAGCCCCAGCATTTT.

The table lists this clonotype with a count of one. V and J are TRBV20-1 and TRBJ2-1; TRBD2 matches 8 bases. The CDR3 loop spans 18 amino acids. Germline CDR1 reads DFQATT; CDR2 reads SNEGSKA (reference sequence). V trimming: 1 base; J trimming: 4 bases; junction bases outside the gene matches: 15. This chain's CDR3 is CSARGNAAGDFLYNEQFF. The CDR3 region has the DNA TGCAGTGCTAGAGGCAACGCAGCGGGAGACTTCCTATACAATGAGCAGTTCTTC.

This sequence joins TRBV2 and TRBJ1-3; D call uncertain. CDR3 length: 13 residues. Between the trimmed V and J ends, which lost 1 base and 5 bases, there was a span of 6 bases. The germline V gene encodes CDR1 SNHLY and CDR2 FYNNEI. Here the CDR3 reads CASSEGIRNTIYF. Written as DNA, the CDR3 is TGTGCCAGCAGTGAAGGGATCCGAAACACCATATATTTT.

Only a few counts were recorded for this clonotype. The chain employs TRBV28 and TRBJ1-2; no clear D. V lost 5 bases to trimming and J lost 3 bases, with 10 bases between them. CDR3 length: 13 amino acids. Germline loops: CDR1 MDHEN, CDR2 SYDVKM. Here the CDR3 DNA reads TGTGCCAGCAGTGCGGGTGGGGACTATGGCTACACCTTC. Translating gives CASSAGGDYGYTF.

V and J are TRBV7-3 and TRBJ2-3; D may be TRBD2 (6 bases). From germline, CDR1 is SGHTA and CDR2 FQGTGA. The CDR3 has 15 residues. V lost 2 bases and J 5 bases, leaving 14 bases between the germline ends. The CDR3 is CASSLSPGAGDTQYF. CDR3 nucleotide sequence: TGTGCCAGCAGCTTATCCCCGGGAGCGGGAGATACGCAGTATTTT.

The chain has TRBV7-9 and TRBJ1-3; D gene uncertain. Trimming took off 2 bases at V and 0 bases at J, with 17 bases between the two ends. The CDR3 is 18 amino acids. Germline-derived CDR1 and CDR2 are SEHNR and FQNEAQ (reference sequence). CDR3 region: CASSLSVAGIGSGNTIYF. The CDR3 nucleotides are TGTGCCAGCAGCTTAAGCGTGGCTGGGATTGGCTCTGGAAACACCATATATTTT.

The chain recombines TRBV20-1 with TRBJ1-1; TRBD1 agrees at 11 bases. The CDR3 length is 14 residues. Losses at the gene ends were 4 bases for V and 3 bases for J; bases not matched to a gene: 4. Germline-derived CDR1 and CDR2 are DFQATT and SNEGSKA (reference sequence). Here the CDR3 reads CSAIGQGADTEAFF. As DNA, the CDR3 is TGCAGTGCTATAGGACAGGGGGCTGACACTGAAGCTTTCTTT.

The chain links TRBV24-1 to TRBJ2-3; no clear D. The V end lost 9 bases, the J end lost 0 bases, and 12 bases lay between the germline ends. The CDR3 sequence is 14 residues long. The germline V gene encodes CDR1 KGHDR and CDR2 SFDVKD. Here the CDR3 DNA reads TGTGCCACCTCCCAACAGACAAGCACAGATACGCAGTATTTT. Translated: CATSQQTSTDTQYF.

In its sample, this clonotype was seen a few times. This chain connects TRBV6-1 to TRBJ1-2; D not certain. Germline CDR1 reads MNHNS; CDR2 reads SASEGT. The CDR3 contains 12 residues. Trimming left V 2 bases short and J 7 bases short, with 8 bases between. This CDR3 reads CASSEFVGGYTF. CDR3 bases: TGTGCCAGCAGTGAATTTGTGGGTGGCTACACCTTC.

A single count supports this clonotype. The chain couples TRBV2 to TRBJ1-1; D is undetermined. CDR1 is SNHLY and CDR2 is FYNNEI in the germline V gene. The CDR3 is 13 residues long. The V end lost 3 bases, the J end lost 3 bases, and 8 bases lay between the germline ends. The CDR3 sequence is CASSEAEYTEAFF. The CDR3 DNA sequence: TGTGCCAGCAGTGAGGCAGAGTACACTGAAGCTTTCTTT.

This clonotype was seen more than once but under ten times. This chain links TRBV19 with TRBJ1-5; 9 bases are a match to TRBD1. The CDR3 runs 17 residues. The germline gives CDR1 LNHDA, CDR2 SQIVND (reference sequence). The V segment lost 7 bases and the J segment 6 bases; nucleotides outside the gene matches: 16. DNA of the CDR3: TGTGCCAGTAACCTTCTCCGGGACAGGGTCGGGAGTCAGCCCCAGCATTTT. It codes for CASNLLRDRVGSQPQHF.

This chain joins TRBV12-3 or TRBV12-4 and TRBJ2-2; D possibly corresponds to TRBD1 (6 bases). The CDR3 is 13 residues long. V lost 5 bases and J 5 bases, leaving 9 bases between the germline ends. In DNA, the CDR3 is TGTGCCAGCAGTCGCAGGGGAACCGGGGAGCTGTTTTTT. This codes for CASSRRGTGELFF.

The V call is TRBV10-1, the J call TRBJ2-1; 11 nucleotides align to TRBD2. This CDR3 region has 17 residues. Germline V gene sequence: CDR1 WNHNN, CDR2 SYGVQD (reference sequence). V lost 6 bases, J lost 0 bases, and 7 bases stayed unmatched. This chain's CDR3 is CASSSSGTSGSYNEQFF. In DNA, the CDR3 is TGCGCCAGCAGCTCCTCAGGGACTAGCGGCTCCTACAATGAGCAGTTCTTC.

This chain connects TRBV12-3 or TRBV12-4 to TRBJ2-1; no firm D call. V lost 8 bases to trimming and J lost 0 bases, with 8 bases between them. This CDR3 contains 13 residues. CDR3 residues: CASGSYSYNEQFF. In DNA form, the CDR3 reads TGTGCCAGCGGATCATACTCCTACAATGAGCAGTTCTTC.

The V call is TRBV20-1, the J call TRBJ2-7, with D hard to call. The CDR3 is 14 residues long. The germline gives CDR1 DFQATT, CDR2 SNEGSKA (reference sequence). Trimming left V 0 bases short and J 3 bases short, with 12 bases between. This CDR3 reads CSARDARGYYEQYF. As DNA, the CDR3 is TGCAGTGCTAGAGACGCAAGAGGATACTACGAGCAGTACTTC.

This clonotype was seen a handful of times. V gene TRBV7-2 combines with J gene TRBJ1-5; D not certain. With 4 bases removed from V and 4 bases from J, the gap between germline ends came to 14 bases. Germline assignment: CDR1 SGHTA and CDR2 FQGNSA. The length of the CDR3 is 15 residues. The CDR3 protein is CASSSEVGRNQPQHF. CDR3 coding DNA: TGTGCCAGCAGCTCCGAAGTCGGGCGGAATCAGCCCCAGCATTTT.

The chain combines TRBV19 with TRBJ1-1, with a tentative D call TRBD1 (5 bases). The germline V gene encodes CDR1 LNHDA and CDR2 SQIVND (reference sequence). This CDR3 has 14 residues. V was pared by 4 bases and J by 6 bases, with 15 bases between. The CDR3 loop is CASSSRQLSPEAFF. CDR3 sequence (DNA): TGTGCCAGTAGTAGTCGACAGCTAAGCCCTGAAGCTTTCTTT.

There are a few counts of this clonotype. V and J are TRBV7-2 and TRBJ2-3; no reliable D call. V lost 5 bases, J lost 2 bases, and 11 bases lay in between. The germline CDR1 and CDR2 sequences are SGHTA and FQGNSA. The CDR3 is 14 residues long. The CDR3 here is CASSTSAPTDTQYF. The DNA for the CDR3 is TGTGCCAGCAGCACGTCGGCCCCCACAGATACGCAGTATTTT.

The CDR3 region has the DNA TGTGCCAGCAGCAAAATACCCCTCTCGAACACTGAAGCTTTCTTT. This codes for CASSKIPLSNTEAFF. This chain uses TRBV7-6 with TRBJ1-1; no clear D gene. The length of the CDR3 is 15 residues. V was clipped by 5 bases and J by 1 base, with 14 bases between them. Per germline, CDR1 SGHVS and CDR2 FNYEAQ. Based on the CDR3 plus reference TRBV7-6 and TRBJ1-1, the full variable domain is GAGVSQSPRYKVTKRGQDVALRCDPISGHVSLYWYRQALGQGPEFLTYFNYEAQQDKSGLPNDRFSAERPEGSISTLTIQRTEQRDSAMYRCASSKIPLSNTEAFFGQGTRLTVV.

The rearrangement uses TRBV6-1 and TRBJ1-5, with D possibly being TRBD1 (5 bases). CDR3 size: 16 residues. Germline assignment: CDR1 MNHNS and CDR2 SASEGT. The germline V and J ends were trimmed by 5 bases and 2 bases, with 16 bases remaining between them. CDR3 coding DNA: TGTGCCAGCAGTCCGGGGACTCGGTCGGGCAATCAGCCCCAGCATTTT. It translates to CASSPGTRSGNQPQHF.

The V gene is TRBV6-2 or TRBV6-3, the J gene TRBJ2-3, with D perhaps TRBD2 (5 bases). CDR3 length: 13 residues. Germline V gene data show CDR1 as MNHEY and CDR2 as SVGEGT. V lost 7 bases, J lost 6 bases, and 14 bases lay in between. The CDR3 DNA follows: TGTGCCAGCACTCTCCTAGCCTTCGATACGCAGTATTTT. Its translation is CASTLLAFDTQYF.